This TCR beta chain was recovered during a study of persistence of HIV-infected CD4 T cells. Concerning this clone itself: Its antigen remains unknown.

The stimulus was lysate of CMV-infected fibroblasts, about 10 ug/mL. Sorting selected CD4+ T cells upregulating both CD40 ligand and CD69. Donors had undetectable plasma HIV-1 RNA, under 50 copies/mL, for 4+ years. Per the germline V gene, CDR1 is SGHRS and CDR2 is YFSETQ. J lost 0 bases, V lost 7 bases, and 7 bases had no gene match. CDR3 length: 14 amino acids. Sequencing used immunoSEQ version 4 in survey mode. This table comes from immunoSEQ multiplex PCR, and its TCRdb copy is limited to in-frame clones, with some not included. The sample consists of about 7,000 clones, 70% to 80% of them appearing once.

Sequenced material: CD4+ T cells sorted from PBMCs after roughly 20-hour stimulation, taken from a patient who received antiretroviral therapy. This receptor was obtained from an adult woman with HIV who was CMV-seropositive. The J gene is TRBJ2-7, the V gene TRBV5-1; 7 nucleotides line up with TRBD1. CDR3 protein: CASGDSLSSYEQYF. The CDR3 DNA follows: TGCGCCAGCGGGGACAGCCTAAGCTCCTACGAGCAGTACTTC.